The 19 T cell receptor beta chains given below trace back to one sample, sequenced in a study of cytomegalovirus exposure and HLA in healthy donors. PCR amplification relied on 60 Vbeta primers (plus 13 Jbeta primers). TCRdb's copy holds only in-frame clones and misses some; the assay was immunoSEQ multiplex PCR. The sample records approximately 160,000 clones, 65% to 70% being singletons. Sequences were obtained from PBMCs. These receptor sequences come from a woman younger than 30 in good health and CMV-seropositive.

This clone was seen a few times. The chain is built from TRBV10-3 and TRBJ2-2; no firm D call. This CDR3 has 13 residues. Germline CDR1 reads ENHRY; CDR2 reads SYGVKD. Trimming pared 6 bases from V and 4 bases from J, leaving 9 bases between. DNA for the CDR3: TGTGCCATCAGAGTGTCCGGCACCGGGGAGCTGTTTTTT. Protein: CAIRVSGTGELFF.

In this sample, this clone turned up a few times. CDR3 nucleotides: TGTGCCAGCAGAGTTAGAACAGGGGGCGGAGGAGAGCAGTACTTC. Its protein product is CASRVRTGGGGEQYF. The gene calls are TRBV2 and TRBJ2-5, with 9 bases identical to TRBD1. The trim removed 6 bases at V and 11 bases at J, leaving 16 bases unmatched. Germline V gene sequence: CDR1 SNHLY, CDR2 FYNNEI. The CDR3 extends over 15 amino acids.

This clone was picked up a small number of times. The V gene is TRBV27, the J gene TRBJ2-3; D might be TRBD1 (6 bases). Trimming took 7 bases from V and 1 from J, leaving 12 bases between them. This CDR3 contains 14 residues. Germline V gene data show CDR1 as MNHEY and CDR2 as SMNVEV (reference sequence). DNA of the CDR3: TGTGCCAGCAAACGCAGGGGAGGCACAGATACGCAGTATTTT. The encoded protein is CASKRRGGTDTQYF.

The CDR3 nucleotides read TGTGCCAGCGCTAGGGGGGGAGTGACTGACTACGAGCAGTACTTC. Its protein is CASARGGVTDYEQYF. The chain uses TRBV6-6 and TRBJ2-7, with D tentatively TRBD2 (7 bases). V was shortened by 8 bases and J by 3 bases, with 20 bases between the two germline ends. The CDR3 is 15 amino acids. Germline CDR1 reads MNHNY; CDR2 reads SVGAGI (reference sequence).

The CDR3 loop is CASSPRDRGGMNTEAFF. CDR3 in DNA: TGTGCCAGCTCACCGAGGGACAGGGGAGGAATGAACACTGAAGCTTTCTTT. V usage is TRBV18 and J usage is TRBJ1-1; 10 nucleotides line up with TRBD1. CDR3 size: 17 residues. V gave up 3 bases and J gave up 0 bases; unmatched junction bases: 7. Germline-derived CDR1 and CDR2 are KGHSH and LQKENI.

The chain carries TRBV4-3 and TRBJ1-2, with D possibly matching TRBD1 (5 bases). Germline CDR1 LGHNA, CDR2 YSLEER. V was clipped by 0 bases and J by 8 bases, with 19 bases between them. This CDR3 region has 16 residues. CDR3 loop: CASSQDRSGGGRGYTF. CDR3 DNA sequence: TGCGCCAGCAGCCAAGATCGGTCCGGGGGAGGTCGGGGCTACACCTTC.

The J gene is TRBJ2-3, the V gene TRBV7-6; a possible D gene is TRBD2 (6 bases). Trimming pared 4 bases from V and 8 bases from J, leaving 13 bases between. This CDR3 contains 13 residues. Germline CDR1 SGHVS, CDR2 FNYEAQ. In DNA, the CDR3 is TGTGCCAGCAGCTCCCTACTAGCTTCTACGCAGTATTTT. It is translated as CASSSLLASTQYF.

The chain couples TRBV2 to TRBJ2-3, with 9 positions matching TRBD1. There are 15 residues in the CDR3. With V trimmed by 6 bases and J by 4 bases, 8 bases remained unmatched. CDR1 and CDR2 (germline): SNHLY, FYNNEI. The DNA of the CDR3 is TGTGCCAGCAGACGCGGACAGGGGTGGGCAGATACGCAGTATTTT. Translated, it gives CASRRGQGWADTQYF.

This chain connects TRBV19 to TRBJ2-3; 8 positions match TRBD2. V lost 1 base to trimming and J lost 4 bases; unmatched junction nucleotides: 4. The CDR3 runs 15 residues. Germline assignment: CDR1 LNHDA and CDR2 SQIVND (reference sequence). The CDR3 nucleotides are TGTGCCAGTAGTATAGTCGCGGGGGGCGCAGATACGCAGTATTTT. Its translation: CASSIVAGGADTQYF. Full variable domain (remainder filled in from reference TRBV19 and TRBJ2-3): DGGITQSPKYLFRKEGQNVTLSCEQNLNHDAMYWYRQDPGQGLRLIYYSQIVNDFQKGDIAEGYSVSREKKESFPLTVTSAQKNPTAFYLCASSIVAGGADTQYFGPGTRLTVL.

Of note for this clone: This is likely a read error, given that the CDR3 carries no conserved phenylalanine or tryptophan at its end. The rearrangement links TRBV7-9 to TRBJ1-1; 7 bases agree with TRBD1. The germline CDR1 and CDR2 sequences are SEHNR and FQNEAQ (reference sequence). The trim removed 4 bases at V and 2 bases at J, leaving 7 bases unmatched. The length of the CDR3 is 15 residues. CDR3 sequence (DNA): TGTGCCAGCAGCTGGAGGACAGGAACCAACACTGAAGCTTTCGTT. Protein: CASSWRTGTNTEAFV.

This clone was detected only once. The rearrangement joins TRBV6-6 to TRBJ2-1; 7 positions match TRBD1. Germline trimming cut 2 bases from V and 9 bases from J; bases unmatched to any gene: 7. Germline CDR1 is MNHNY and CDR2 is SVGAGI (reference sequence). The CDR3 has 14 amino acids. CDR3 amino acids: CASSYEGARSEQFF. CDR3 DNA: TGTGCCAGCAGTTACGAGGGGGCGCGGAGTGAGCAGTTCTTC.

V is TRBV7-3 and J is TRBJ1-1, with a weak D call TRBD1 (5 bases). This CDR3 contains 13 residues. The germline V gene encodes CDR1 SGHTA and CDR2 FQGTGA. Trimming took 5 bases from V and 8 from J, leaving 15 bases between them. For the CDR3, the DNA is TGTGCCAGCAGCATCGGCAGGGCTCGCGAAGCTTTCTTT. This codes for CASSIGRAREAFF.

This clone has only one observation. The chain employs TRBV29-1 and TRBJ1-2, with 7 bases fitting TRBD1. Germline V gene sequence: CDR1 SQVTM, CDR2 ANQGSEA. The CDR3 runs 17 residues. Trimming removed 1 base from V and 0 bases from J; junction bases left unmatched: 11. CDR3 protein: CSVEVTGDIPSNYGYTF. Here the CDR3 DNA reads TGCAGCGTTGAAGTAACAGGGGACATCCCCTCTAACTATGGCTACACCTTC.

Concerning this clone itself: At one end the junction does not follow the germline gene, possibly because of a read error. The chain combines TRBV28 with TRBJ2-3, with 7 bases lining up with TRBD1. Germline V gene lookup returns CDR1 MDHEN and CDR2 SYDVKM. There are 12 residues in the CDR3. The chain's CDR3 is CASTKGTDAQYF. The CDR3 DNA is TGTGCCAGCACCAAGGGGACAGATGCGCAGTATTTT.

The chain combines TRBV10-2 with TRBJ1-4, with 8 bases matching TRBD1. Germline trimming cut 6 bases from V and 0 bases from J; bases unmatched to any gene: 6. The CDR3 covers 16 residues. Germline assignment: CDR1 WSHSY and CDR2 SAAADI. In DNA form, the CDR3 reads TGCGCCAGCAGCGACAGGGGCTGGACAACTAATGAAAAACTGTTTTTT. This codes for CASSDRGWTTNEKLFF.

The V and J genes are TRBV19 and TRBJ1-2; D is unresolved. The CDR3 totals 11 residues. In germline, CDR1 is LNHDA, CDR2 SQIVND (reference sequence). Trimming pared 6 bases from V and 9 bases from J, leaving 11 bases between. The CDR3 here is CASSRSESYTF. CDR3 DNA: TGTGCCAGTAGCCGGTCGGAGAGCTACACCTTC.

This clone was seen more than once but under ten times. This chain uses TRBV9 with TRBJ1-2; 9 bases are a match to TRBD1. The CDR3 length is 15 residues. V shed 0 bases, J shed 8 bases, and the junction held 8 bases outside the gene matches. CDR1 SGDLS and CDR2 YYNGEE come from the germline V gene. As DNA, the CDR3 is TGTGCCAGCAGCGTAGGGGGACAGGGATTGAGAGGCTACACCTTC. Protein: CASSVGGQGLRGYTF.

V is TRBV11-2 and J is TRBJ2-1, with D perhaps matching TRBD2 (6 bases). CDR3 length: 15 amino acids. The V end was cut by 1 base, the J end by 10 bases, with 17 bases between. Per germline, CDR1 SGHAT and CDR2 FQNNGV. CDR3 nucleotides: TGTGCCAGCAGCTTAGCCCGCGGTAGCGGTGCAGAGCAGTTCTTC. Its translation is CASSLARGSGAEQFF.

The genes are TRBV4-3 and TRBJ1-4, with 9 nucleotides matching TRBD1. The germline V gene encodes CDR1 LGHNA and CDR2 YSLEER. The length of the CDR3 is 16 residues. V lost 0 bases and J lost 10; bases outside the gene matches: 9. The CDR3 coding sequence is TGCGCCAGCAGCCAAGATCTTTACAGGGGGCGGGTAAAACTGTTTTTT. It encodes CASSQDLYRGRVKLFF.